These 18 T cell receptor beta chains share one sample of origin, sequenced in a study of technical replicates of blood from a handful of donors. Profiling relied on immunoSEQ multiplex PCR, and the TCRdb table lists in-frame clones only, not all of them. The sample has tens of thousands of clones; 94% are singletons. The sample consisted of T cells isolated from PBMCs. The source is a human donor in good health.

The V call is TRBV2, the J call TRBJ2-7; TRBD2 aligns across 9 bases. CDR1 and CDR2 from the germline V gene are SNHLY and FYNNEI. Trimming cost V 4 bases and J 2 bases; bases outside gene matches: 6. CDR3 length equals 15 residues. The CDR3 is CASSVSSGSPYEQYF. DNA for the CDR3: TGTGCCAGCAGTGTAAGTAGCGGGAGCCCCTACGAGCAGTACTTC.

The chain uses TRBV19 and TRBJ2-7, with D hard to call. Trimming pared 4 bases from V and 2 bases from J, leaving 6 bases between. Germline CDR1 LNHDA, CDR2 SQIVND (reference sequence). The CDR3 runs to 12 residues. This CDR3 is CASSTIPYEQYF. The CDR3 DNA is TGTGCCAGTAGTACCATCCCCTACGAGCAGTACTTC.

V gene TRBV6-6 combines with J gene TRBJ1-4; 9 bases align to TRBD1. Losses at the gene ends were 8 bases for V and 7 bases for J; bases not matched to a gene: 14. CDR3 length equals 16 residues. Germline loops: CDR1 MNHNY, CDR2 SVGAGI (reference sequence). This CDR3 is CASLPGQGISGEKLFF. CDR3 nucleotides: TGTGCCAGCCTACCGGGACAGGGTATTTCGGGTGAAAAACTGTTTTTT.

V usage is TRBV27 and J usage is TRBJ2-7, with 8 bases matching TRBD1. Trimming cost V 2 bases and J 7 bases; bases outside gene matches: 10. Germline V gene lookup returns CDR1 MNHEY and CDR2 SMNVEV (reference sequence). The CDR3 sequence is 15 residues long. This chain's CDR3 is CASSLIGQGAVEQYF. In DNA form, the CDR3 reads TGTGCCAGCAGTTTAATAGGCCAGGGGGCGGTTGAGCAGTACTTC.

This clone was seen only once. This chain connects TRBV7-9 to TRBJ1-2; 9 nucleotides line up with TRBD1. This CDR3 spans 13 amino acids. Germline CDR1 reads SEHNR; CDR2 reads FQNEAQ (reference sequence). Trimming removed 5 bases from V and 6 bases from J; junction bases left unmatched: 4. The CDR3 loop reads CASSPGTGNGYTF. CDR3 nucleotides: TGTGCCAGCAGCCCCGGGACAGGGAATGGCTACACCTTC.

This clone appeared a single time. V is TRBV4-1 and J is TRBJ1-4; tentatively, D is TRBD1 (5 bases). Germline assignment: CDR1 MGHRA and CDR2 YSYEKL. Deletions cut 8 bases from V and 10 bases from J, with 11 bases between. This CDR3 spans 11 amino acids. CDR3 region: CASWGGGKLFF. CDR3 nucleotide sequence: TGCGCCAGCTGGGGGGGAGGAAAACTGTTTTTT.

This chain joins TRBV2 and TRBJ1-5; D might be TRBD1 (5 bases). V was shortened by 7 bases and J by 1 base, with 14 bases between the two germline ends. CDR1 SNHLY and CDR2 FYNNEI come from the germline V gene. The CDR3 covers 15 residues. CDR3 amino acids: CASTIPGGSNQPQHF. CDR3 bases: TGTGCCAGCACAATCCCTGGGGGGAGCAATCAGCCCCAGCATTTT. Full variable domain (remainder filled in from reference TRBV2 and TRBJ1-5): EPEVTQTPSHQVTQMGQEVILRCVPISNHLYFYWYRQILGQKVEFLVSFYNNEISEKSEIFDDQFSVERPDGSNFTLKIRSTKLEDSAMYFCASTIPGGSNQPQHFGDGTRLSIL.

This clone has just one count. V gene TRBV7-9 combines with J gene TRBJ1-1; a weak D match, TRBD1 (6 bases). This CDR3 spans 12 amino acids. CDR1 is SEHNR and CDR2 is FQNEAQ in the germline V gene (reference sequence). Trimming shortened V by 1 base and J by 11 bases, and 11 bases separated the two germline ends. CDR3 coding DNA: TGTGCCAGCAGCTTAGAAGGACAGTGGGCTTTCTTT. It yields the protein CASSLEGQWAFF.

J is TRBJ2-1 and V is TRBV18, with D perhaps TRBD1 (6 bases). Trimming shortened V by 4 bases and J by 5 bases, and 12 bases separated the two germline ends. The CDR3 extends over 14 amino acids. In germline, CDR1 is KGHSH, CDR2 LQKENI. The CDR3 region has the DNA TGTGCCAGCTCACTCCGGGACACGGACAATGAGCAGTTCTTC. Its protein product is CASSLRDTDNEQFF.

The chain couples TRBV5-1 to TRBJ1-2; 7 nucleotides align to TRBD1. Trimming removed 0 bases from V and 4 bases from J; junction bases left unmatched: 6. CDR1 is SGHRS and CDR2 is YFSETQ in the germline V gene. The CDR3 sequence is 15 residues long. CDR3 DNA: TGCGCCAGCAGCTTGGCGACAGGGCTTTCCTATGGCTACACCTTC. Amino acids: CASSLATGLSYGYTF.

V and J are TRBV5-1 and TRBJ1-4; tentative D call: TRBD1 (5 bases). In germline, CDR1 is SGHRS, CDR2 YFSETQ. Trimming took off 4 bases at V and 0 bases at J, with 16 bases between the two ends. The CDR3 sequence is 17 residues long. This CDR3 is CASSNETEATTNEKLFF. CDR3 nucleotides: TGCGCCAGCAGCAACGAGACAGAAGCTACAACTAATGAAAAACTGTTTTTT.

The chain has TRBV7-8 and TRBJ2-5; D is uncertain. Germline CDR1 reads SGHVS; CDR2 reads FQNEAQ. This CDR3 has 12 amino acids. V shed 5 bases and J shed 2 bases, with 6 bases lying between them. The CDR3 sequence is CASSPYQETQYF. CDR3 coding DNA: TGTGCCAGCAGCCCGTATCAAGAGACCCAGTACTTC.

This rearrangement joins TRBV19 to TRBJ2-7, with a tentative D call TRBD2 (6 bases). This CDR3 has 14 amino acids. Germline CDR1 is LNHDA and CDR2 is SQIVND (reference sequence). V shed 8 bases and J shed 3 bases, with 17 bases lying between them. The DNA for the CDR3 is TGTGCCAGTGGACTATCCGGTGGGGACTACGAGCAGTACTTC. This translates into CASGLSGGDYEQYF.

This sequence joins TRBV2 and TRBJ1-1; the D is unclear. This CDR3 comprises 15 residues. CDR1 SNHLY and CDR2 FYNNEI come from the germline V gene. Deletions cut 8 bases from V and 1 base from J, with 17 bases between. In DNA form, the CDR3 reads TGTGCCAGCTCCCCCTCCCCGGTATGGAACACTGAAGCTTTCTTT. It encodes CASSPSPVWNTEAFF.

This clone showed up just once. The chain uses TRBV11-2 and TRBJ2-1; a possible D gene is TRBD1 (6 bases). This CDR3 comprises 15 residues. Germline V lookup: CDR1 SGHAT, CDR2 FQNNGV. Trimming left V 5 bases short and J 5 bases short, with 16 bases between. The CDR3 is CASSRLQGSDNEQFF. CDR3 DNA sequence: TGTGCCAGCAGCCGACTTCAGGGGTCGGACAATGAGCAGTTCTTC. The full variable domain, completed using reference TRBV11-2 and TRBJ2-1, is EAGVAQSPRYKIIEKRQSVAFWCNPISGHATLYWYQQILGQGPKLLIQFQNNGVVDDSQLPKDRFSAERLKGVDSTLKIQPAKLEDSAVYLCASSRLQGSDNEQFFGPGTRLTVL.

This clone has a single count. This chain joins TRBV29-1 and TRBJ2-7; the match to TRBD1 covers 8 bases. V shed 4 bases, J shed 4 bases, and the junction held 9 bases outside the gene matches. The CDR3 totals 14 residues. Germline-derived CDR1 and CDR2 are SQVTM and ANQGSEA. The CDR3 region is CSVATTGVVYEQYF. The CDR3 nucleotides read TGCAGCGTTGCCACGACAGGGGTAGTTTACGAGCAGTACTTC.

J is TRBJ2-7 and V is TRBV19; a weak D match, TRBD1 (6 bases). The CDR3 runs 14 residues. Germline CDR1 is LNHDA and CDR2 is SQIVND (reference sequence). V lost 3 bases, J lost 5 bases, and 14 bases lay in between. As DNA, the CDR3 is TGTGCCAGTAGTATTGGTCAGGGGCTCGACGAGCAGTACTTC. It specifies CASSIGQGLDEQYF.

The chain is built from TRBV11-2 and TRBJ2-7; 14 positions agree with TRBD2. This CDR3 has 15 amino acids. J gave up 7 bases and V 5 bases, and 7 bases lay outside the gene matches. Germline CDR1 is SGHAT and CDR2 is FQNNGV. The CDR3 here is CASSMGLAGALEQYF. For the CDR3, the DNA is TGTGCCAGCAGCATGGGACTAGCGGGAGCGCTGGAGCAGTACTTC.